These T cell receptor beta chains were read from a single sample in a study of T-cell memory formation after mild COVID-19. One entry per CDR3 protein, called by TCRdb with MiXCR from the 5' RACE reads. The sample yields fewer than 15,000 distinct CDR3 sequences, more than 10% seen once. The sequenced sample consisted of PBMCs or a T cell subset sorted from them (not recorded which). Source of these receptors: an adult woman who had mild COVID-19 (a few samples of this study predate the infection). Cell type and time point are not known. Both conserved end residues are part of each CDR3. The order of the fields is clone size, J gene, V gene, D gene, CDR3 DNA, CDR3 protein. D genes are given only for firm matches. The size field is filled for only some rows; it gives once, few, many or a size class.

many,TRBJ2-7,TRBV5-6,TRBD2,TGTGCCAGCAGCCGGGGGGCTAGCGGGAGTTGGTACTTCGAGCAGTACTTC,CASSRGASGSWYFEQYF
many,TRBJ2-7,TRBV7-9,NA,TGTGCCAGCAGCGTAGCCCCCGGTGGGTTCTCCTACGAGCAGTACTTC,CASSVAPGGFSYEQYF
many,TRBJ1-1,TRBV5-4,NA,TGTGCCAGCAGCTTGGCTTCAATGTCAGGTAGCTATGAAGCTTTCTTT,CASSLASMSGSYEAFF
NA,TRBJ2-5,TRBV5-1,NA,TGCGCCAGCAGCCCTGGGTGGGAGACCCAGTACTTC,CASSPGWETQYF
NA,TRBJ1-2,TRBV12-3/TRBV12-4,NA,TGTGCCAGCGGGAACAGGGAGGCGTGGGGCTACACCTTC,CASGNREAWGYTF
many,TRBJ2-1,TRBV4-2,TRBD2,TGTGCCAGCAGCCAGGCGTTGACTAGCGGGAGGAATGAGCAGTTCTTC,CASSQALTSGRNEQFF
many,TRBJ2-7,TRBV4-1,NA,TGCGCCAGCAGCCAAGAAGGGGGGGCTTACGAGCAGTACTTC,CASSQEGGAYEQYF
many,TRBJ2-3,TRBV7-3,TRBD2,TGTGCCAGCAGCCCTAGCGGACGCACAGATACGCAGTATTTT,CASSPSGRTDTQYF
NA,TRBJ2-1,TRBV28,TRBD2,TGTGCCAGCAGTGCATTAGCGGGAGTCAATGAGCAGTTCTTC,CASSALAGVNEQFF
many,TRBJ2-2,TRBV25-1,NA,TGTGCCAGCACGCGTGGGACCGGGGAGCTGTTTTTT,CASTRGTGELFF
many,TRBJ2-4,TRBV29-1,TRBD1,TGCAGCGTTGAAGTTTGGGACAGCAAAAACATTCAGTACTTC,CSVEVWDSKNIQYF
many,TRBJ1-2,TRBV27,TRBD1,TGTGCCAGCAGTCCGTCCGGGACAGGGTTGGGTAGGGGCTACACCTTC,CASSPSGTGLGRGYTF
many,TRBJ1-2,TRBV15,TRBD1,TGTGCCACCAGCAGAGTAGGGACAGGATTTCGTGGAGGCTACACCTTC,CATSRVGTGFRGGYTF
many,TRBJ1-1,TRBV7-6,TRBD1,TGTGCCAGCAGCCGTAGACAGGGTGGGGAACAGAACACTGAAGCTTTCTTT,CASSRRQGGEQNTEAFF
many,TRBJ2-3,TRBV15,NA,TGTGCCACCAGCAGAGATCAGCTTTTACTCAGCACAGATACGCAGTATTTT,CATSRDQLLLSTDTQYF
many,TRBJ2-5,TRBV5-6,TRBD1,TGTGCCAGCAGCTGGGCGTTGGGGACAGCACCCGATCAAGAGACCCAGTACTTC,CASSWALGTAPDQETQYF
many,TRBJ2-1,TRBV7-9,NA,TGTGCCAGCAGCTTAGTGCCAGGAGGGCCCTACAATGAGCAGTTCTTC,CASSLVPGGPYNEQFF
medium-sized,TRBJ2-5,TRBV4-1,TRBD2,TGCGCCAGCAGCCTAGCGGGGGTCCAAGAGACCCAGTACTTC,CASSLAGVQETQYF
NA,TRBJ1-1,TRBV7-9,NA,TGTGCCAGCAGCTTAGACAGTACGGGGGCTGAAGCTTTCTTT,CASSLDSTGAEAFF
many,TRBJ2-5,TRBV29-1,TRBD2,TGCAGCGTTGACGGGGGGGGCCCCCAAGAGACCCAGTACTTC,CSVDGGGPQETQYF
many,TRBJ2-1,TRBV30,TRBD2,TGTGCTGGGACTAGCGCTCGCAATGAGCAGTTCTTC,CAGTSARNEQFF
many,TRBJ2-7,TRBV12-3/TRBV12-4,TRBD2,TGTGCCAGCAGAGACATAGCGGGAGGGCCAGAAGAGCAGTACTTC,CASRDIAGGPEEQYF
many,TRBJ1-5,TRBV12-3/TRBV12-4,NA,TGTGCCAGCAGTTTAGCAGGGCCCCAGCATTTT,CASSLAGPQHF
many,TRBJ1-5,TRBV4-3,NA,TGCGCCAGCAGCCAAGATTGGCAGGGAGGTCAGCCCCAGCATTTT,CASSQDWQGGQPQHF
many,TRBJ2-2,TRBV3-1,NA,TGTGCCAGCAGCCAAGCGGGGGACACCGGGGAGCTGTTTTTT,CASSQAGDTGELFF
many,TRBJ2-5,TRBV7-6,NA,TGTGCCAGCAGCTTAGGACCCTCCCAAGAGACCCAGTACTTC,CASSLGPSQETQYF
many,TRBJ2-1,TRBV30,TRBD2,TGTGCCTGGAGTCCGTCGACTAGCGACAATGAGCAGTTCTTC,CAWSPSTSDNEQFF